A selection of T cell receptor beta chains follows, all from one sample in a study of sequential checkpoint blockade in melanoma. The assay was immunoSEQ multiplex PCR, and TCRdb's table has in-frame clones only and misses some. The sample lists 25,000 to 35,000 clones, roughly 76% seen once, with 22% in the top ten. This material consisted of CD8+ T cells sorted from blood (inferred from file names), taken from a patient given nivolumab and ipilimumab in sequence. These receptors all stem from a human donor with melanoma. CDR3s leave out the opening cysteine and the closing phenylalanine or tryptophan. The order of the fields is V gene, J gene, D gene, CDR3 protein. The D gene is left open where the match is weak.

v_gene: TRBV6-5; j_gene: TRBJ2-1; d_gene: TRBD2; CDR3aa: ASRPRTGRVNEQF
v_gene: TRBV4-3; j_gene: TRBJ2-1; d_gene: TRBD2; CDR3aa: ASSQWTSGVVNEQF
v_gene: TRBV2; j_gene: TRBJ1-2; d_gene: TRBD1; CDR3aa: ASRTPGQGSLGYT
v_gene: TRBV27; j_gene: TRBJ2-1; d_gene: -; CDR3aa: ASSSTGEEF
v_gene: TRBV9; j_gene: TRBJ2-7; d_gene: TRBD2; CDR3aa: ASSVARWREDAEQY
v_gene: TRBV19; j_gene: TRBJ2-1; d_gene: TRBD2; CDR3aa: ASTTGGSEQF
v_gene: TRBV6-5; j_gene: TRBJ1-1; d_gene: TRBD1; CDR3aa: ASSYETGTDTEAF
v_gene: TRBV27; j_gene: TRBJ2-2; d_gene: -; CDR3aa: ASSRGLTGELF
v_gene: TRBV5-6; j_gene: TRBJ1-4; d_gene: TRBD1; CDR3aa: ASSLRDRATNEKLF
v_gene: TRBV13; j_gene: TRBJ2-3; d_gene: TRBD2; CDR3aa: ASSAGGLKDTQY
v_gene: TRBV28; j_gene: TRBJ2-1; d_gene: TRBD2; CDR3aa: ASSLPSGSRNEQF
v_gene: TRBV19; j_gene: TRBJ1-5; d_gene: -; CDR3aa: ASSHRLDQPQH
v_gene: TRBV7-9; j_gene: TRBJ1-1; d_gene: TRBD1; CDR3aa: ASSLGTVEAF
v_gene: TRBV7-2; j_gene: TRBJ1-3; d_gene: TRBD1; CDR3aa: ASSSDRVGNTIY
v_gene: TRBV28; j_gene: TRBJ2-1; d_gene: TRBD1; CDR3aa: AGGQYNEQF
v_gene: TRBV28; j_gene: TRBJ2-4; d_gene: -; CDR3aa: ASSGTGLGKNIQY
v_gene: TRBV9; j_gene: TRBJ2-1; d_gene: -; CDR3aa: ASSVGAAPRGYNEQF
v_gene: TRBV6-1; j_gene: TRBJ1-1; d_gene: TRBD1; CDR3aa: ASPGGKTEAF
v_gene: TRBV10-3; j_gene: TRBJ2-7; d_gene: -; CDR3aa: AISESDRPEQY
v_gene: TRBV6-6; j_gene: TRBJ2-5; d_gene: -; CDR3aa: ASSLAWAAETQY
v_gene: TRBV4-3; j_gene: TRBJ1-5; d_gene: TRBD1; CDR3aa: ASSQAYSGQEPQH
v_gene: TRBV6-5; j_gene: TRBJ1-2; d_gene: -; CDR3aa: ASSSGSGGYT